This entry describes one TCR beta chain. This entry is derived from a study of lymphopenia after photon versus proton radiotherapy. Clones were sequenced by immunoSEQ multiplex PCR, and TCRdb holds only the in-frame ones, with some missing. The table shows approximately 30,000 clones, with around 94% occurring only once. The material was peripheral blood, obtained from a patient treated with photon-based radiotherapy. This clonotype was sampled from a woman aged 50 to 65 with cholangiocarcinoma.

The CDR3 region is CASSNKERGGVDTQYF. In nucleotides, the CDR3 is TGTGCCAGCAGCAACAAGGAGCGGGGGGGCGTAGATACGCAGTATTTT. The chain has TRBV7-2 and TRBJ2-3, with 10 bases matching TRBD2. Trimming cost V 5 bases and J 5 bases; bases outside gene matches: 10. The germline CDR1 and CDR2 sequences are SGHTA and FQGNSA. CDR3 length: 16 amino acids. Variable domain in full (rest from reference TRBV7-2 and TRBJ2-3): GAGVSQSPSNKVTEKGKDVELRCDPISGHTALYWYRQSLGQGLEFLIYFQGNSAPDKSGLPSDRFSAERTGGSVSTLTIQRTQQEDSAVYLCASSNKERGGVDTQYFGPGTRLTVL.